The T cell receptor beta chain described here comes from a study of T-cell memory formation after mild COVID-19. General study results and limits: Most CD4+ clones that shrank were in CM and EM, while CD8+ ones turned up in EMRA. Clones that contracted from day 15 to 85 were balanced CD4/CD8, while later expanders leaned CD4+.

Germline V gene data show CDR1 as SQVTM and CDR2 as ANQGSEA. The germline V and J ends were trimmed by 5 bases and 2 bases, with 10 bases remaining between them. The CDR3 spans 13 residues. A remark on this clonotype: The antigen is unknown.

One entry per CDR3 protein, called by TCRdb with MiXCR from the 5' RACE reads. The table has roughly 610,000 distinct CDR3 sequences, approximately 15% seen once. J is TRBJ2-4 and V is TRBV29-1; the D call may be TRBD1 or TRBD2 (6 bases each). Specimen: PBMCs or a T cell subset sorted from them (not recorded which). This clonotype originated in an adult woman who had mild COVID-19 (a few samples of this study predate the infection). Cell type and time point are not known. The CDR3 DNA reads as TGCAGCGTTATGGGGGGCACCAAAAACATTCAGTACTTC. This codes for CSVMGGTKNIQYF. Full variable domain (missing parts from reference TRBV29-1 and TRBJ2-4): SAVISQKPSRDICQRGTSLTIQCQVDSQVTMMFWYRQQPGQSLTLIATANQGSEATYESGFVIDKFPISRPNLTFSTLTVSNMSPEDSSIYLCSVMGGTKNIQYFGAGTRLSVL.